Presented here are 28 T cell receptor beta chains from one specimen sequenced in a study of control samples from healthy donors and cancer patients. The assay was immunoSEQ multiplex PCR, and TCRdb's table has in-frame clones only and misses some. The table shows about 160,000 clones, with over 95% occurring only once. What was sequenced was blood. Receptors originate from a woman in her thirties in good health.

The gene calls are TRBV12-3 or TRBV12-4 and TRBJ2-5, with D perhaps TRBD2 (6 bases). CDR3 length equals 13 residues. V was clipped by 6 bases and J by 5 bases, with 13 bases between them. CDR3 nucleotides: TGTGCCAGCAGCCCCCGGGGGTGGGAGACCCAGTACTTC. Translation: CASSPRGWETQYF.

This clone was seen a few times. Here the CDR3 reads CAATAVRELFF. DNA for the CDR3: TGCGCCGCAACTGCTGTGAGGGAGCTGTTTTTT. The rearrangement uses TRBV10-2 and TRBJ2-2; D is unclear. The CDR3 extends over 11 amino acids. V dropped 11 bases and J dropped 9 bases, with 13 bases sitting between them. Germline loops: CDR1 WSHSY, CDR2 SAAADI.

V gene TRBV7-9 combines with J gene TRBJ2-1; 8 nucleotides line up with TRBD1. This CDR3 has 16 residues. V gave up 6 bases and J gave up 2 bases; unmatched junction bases: 9. CDR1 is SEHNR and CDR2 is FQNEAQ in the germline V gene (reference sequence). CDR3 in DNA: TGTGCCAGCAGTCAAACAGGGGGTGTCACCTACAATGAGCAGTTCTTC. This encodes CASSQTGGVTYNEQFF.

The V call is TRBV9, the J call TRBJ1-5; no definite D call. This CDR3 region has 14 residues. V was clipped by 0 bases and J by 6 bases, with 10 bases between them. Germline V gene lookup returns CDR1 SGDLS and CDR2 YYNGEE. The CDR3 DNA sequence: TGTGCCAGCAGCGTAGATGGGGTTTCTCAGCCCCAGCATTTT. This gives the protein CASSVDGVSQPQHF. The full variable domain, rest sourced from reference TRBV9 and TRBJ1-5, is DSGVTQTPKHLITATGQRVTLRCSPRSGDLSVYWYQQSLDQGLQFLIQYYNGEERAKGNILERFSAQQFPDLHSELNLSSLELGDSALYFCASSVDGVSQPQHFGDGTRLSIL.

This sequence joins TRBV28 and TRBJ2-2; D is unclear. This CDR3 comprises 15 residues. CDR1 MDHEN and CDR2 SYDVKM come from the germline V gene. The V end lost 1 base, the J end lost 1 base, and 7 bases lay between the germline ends. CDR3 DNA sequence: TGTGCCAGCAGTTTATCGTGGGGGAACACCGGGGAGCTGTTTTTT. Protein: CASSLSWGNTGELFF.

The rearrangement uses TRBV2 and TRBJ1-1; no definite D call. The CDR3 runs 13 residues. With 4 bases removed from V and 0 bases from J, the gap between germline ends came to 6 bases. Germline V gene data show CDR1 as SNHLY and CDR2 as FYNNEI. The CDR3 DNA follows: TGTGCCAGCAGTGGACGGATGAACACTGAAGCTTTCTTT. Translation: CASSGRMNTEAFF.

This chain connects TRBV6-6 to TRBJ1-1; no clear D gene. CDR3 length: 13 amino acids. Germline-derived CDR1 and CDR2 are MNHNY and SVGAGI (reference sequence). Trimming pared 1 base from V and 7 bases from J, leaving 10 bases between. CDR3 protein: CASSYYPDLEAFF. CDR3 coding DNA: TGTGCCAGCAGTTACTATCCTGACCTTGAAGCTTTCTTT.

V and J are TRBV2 and TRBJ2-2; D not resolved. The V end was cut by 2 bases, the J end by 4 bases, with 5 bases between. CDR3 size: 13 residues. From germline, CDR1 is SNHLY and CDR2 FYNNEI. DNA of the CDR3: TGTGCCAGCAGTGAAAGGATCACCGGGGAGCTGTTTTTT. It codes for CASSERITGELFF.

The chain joins TRBV6-5 to TRBJ2-3, with 7 bases lining up with TRBD1. Trimming cost V 5 bases and J 3 bases; bases outside gene matches: 5. Germline CDR1 reads MNHEY; CDR2 reads SVGAGI. The CDR3 contains 14 residues. The chain's CDR3 is CASSPTGITDTQYF. CDR3 sequence (DNA): TGTGCCAGCAGTCCGACAGGGATTACAGATACGCAGTATTTT.

The chain joins TRBV15 to TRBJ2-3; D is uncertain. CDR3 length equals 14 residues. Trimming left V 5 bases short and J 0 bases short, with 9 bases between. In germline, CDR1 is LNHNV, CDR2 YYDKDF (reference sequence). The chain's CDR3 is CATSVTLSTDTQYF. As DNA, the CDR3 is TGTGCCACCAGCGTGACACTTAGCACAGATACGCAGTATTTT.

This CDR3 reads CASSKGGRHTFSYNEQFF. The CDR3 nucleotides read TGTGCCAGCAGCAAAGGCGGACGGCACACCTTCTCCTACAATGAGCAGTTCTTC. The V gene is TRBV21-1, the J gene TRBJ2-1. TRBV21-1 is annotated as a pseudogene. The CDR3 covers 18 residues.

This rearrangement joins TRBV25-1 to TRBJ1-3, with 8 bases identical to TRBD1. This CDR3 region has 18 residues. Germline CDR1 MGHDK, CDR2 SYGVNS. Losses at the gene ends were 2 bases for V and 3 bases for J; bases not matched to a gene: 12. In DNA form, the CDR3 reads TGTGCCAGCAGTGAAGGGTCAAGACAGGGGAAAAGTGGAAACACCATATATTTT. As protein: CASSEGSRQGKSGNTIYF.

This clone is a singleton in its sample. The chain is built from TRBV9 and TRBJ2-7, with TRBD1 matching 8 bases. The CDR3 covers 15 residues. Germline V gives CDR1 SGDLS, CDR2 YYNGEE. V shed 3 bases and J 4 bases; nucleotides not matched to a gene: 9. CDR3 DNA: TGTGCCAGCAGCGAGGGGGGCAGGGGGCTTTACGAGCAGTACTTC. Protein: CASSEGGRGLYEQYF.

This sequence joins TRBV28 and TRBJ1-5; D might be TRBD1 (5 bases). Germline V gene lookup returns CDR1 MDHEN and CDR2 SYDVKM. This CDR3 has 16 amino acids. V shed 6 bases and J shed 7 bases, with 22 bases lying between them. In DNA form, the CDR3 reads TGTGCCAGCAGCCCCCCCGGGACCCACACGGGACAGCCCCAGCATTTT. It translates to CASSPPGTHTGQPQHF.

The rearrangement links TRBV28 to TRBJ1-2; D is possibly TRBD1 (5 bases). Germline CDR1 and CDR2: MDHEN and SYDVKM. This CDR3 spans 13 amino acids. V was clipped by 5 bases and J by 5 bases, with 12 bases between them. The CDR3: CASSHTQGYGYTF. Here the CDR3 DNA reads TGTGCCAGCAGTCACACCCAGGGATATGGCTACACCTTC.

V is TRBV7-3 and J is TRBJ2-1; either TRBD1 or TRBD2 may supply D (5 bases each). Trimming took 5 bases from V and 9 from J, leaving 14 bases between them. The germline V gene encodes CDR1 SGHTA and CDR2 FQGTGA. The CDR3 consists of 13 residues. This chain's CDR3 is CASSTGPRAEQFF. The CDR3 bases are TGTGCCAGCAGCACGGGACCTCGGGCTGAGCAGTTCTTC. The full variable domain, rest sourced from reference TRBV7-3 and TRBJ2-1, is GAGVSQTPSNKVTEKGKYVELRCDPISGHTALYWYRQSLGQGPEFLIYFQGTGAADDSGLPNDRFFAVRPEGSVSTLKIQRTERGDSAVYLCASSTGPRAEQFFGPGTRLTVL.

V and J are TRBV4-1 and TRBJ2-2; D remains unclear. Trimming removed 1 base at V and 7 bases at J, with 1 base between. Germline V gives CDR1 MGHRA, CDR2 YSYEKL. The CDR3 extends over 11 amino acids. The CDR3: CASSQVGELFF. The CDR3 region has the DNA TGCGCCAGCAGCCAAGTCGGGGAGCTGTTTTTT.

The chain uses TRBV3-1 (or the pseudogene TRBV3-2) and TRBJ1-5, with 9 bases matching TRBD1. Germline-derived CDR1 and CDR2 are LGHDT and YNNKEL (reference sequence). The V and J ends lost 4 bases and 3 bases, in that order; junction bases with no gene match: 7. The length of the CDR3 is 16 residues. The CDR3 coding sequence is TGTGCCAGCAGCCCAGCCCGGGACAGGGCCAATCAGCCCCAGCATTTT. Encoded protein: CASSPARDRANQPQHF.

The chain couples TRBV5-4 to TRBJ1-2; D is unresolved. V shed 4 bases and J shed 3 bases, with 10 bases lying between them. CDR3 length equals 13 residues. Germline V gene lookup returns CDR1 SGHNT and CDR2 YYREEE (reference sequence). CDR3: CASSRRTHYGYTF. Written as DNA, the CDR3 is TGTGCCAGCAGCCGGCGGACGCACTATGGCTACACCTTC.

The rearrangement links TRBV5-4 to TRBJ2-3; 12 bases match TRBD2. Per the germline V gene, CDR1 is SGHNT and CDR2 is YYREEE (reference sequence). V shed 4 bases and J 4 bases; nucleotides not matched to a gene: 7. This CDR3 has 16 amino acids. CDR3 bases: TGTGCCAGCAGCCTGAGACTAGCGGGAGCGGCAGATACGCAGTATTTT. Protein sequence: CASSLRLAGAADTQYF. Full variable domain (missing parts from reference TRBV5-4 and TRBJ2-3): ETGVTQSPTHLIKTRGQQVTLRCSSQSGHNTVSWYQQALGQGPQFIFQYYREEENGRGNFPPRFSGLQFPNYSSELNVNALELDDSALYLCASSLRLAGAADTQYFGPGTRLTVL.

V and J are TRBV2 and TRBJ2-5; 7 positions agree with TRBD1. Looked up from germline, CDR1 is SNHLY and CDR2 is FYNNEI. V shed 7 bases, J shed 5 bases, and the junction held 7 bases outside the gene matches. This CDR3 is built from 13 residues. The CDR3, as DNA: TGTGCCAGCAATGTTGACAGGGTGGAGACCCAGTACTTC. Its protein is CASNVDRVETQYF. Supplemented by reference TRBV2 and TRBJ2-5, the full variable domain reads EPEVTQTPSHQVTQMGQEVILRCVPISNHLYFYWYRQILGQKVEFLVSFYNNEISEKSEIFDDQFSVERPDGSNFTLKIRSTKLEDSAMYFCASNVDRVETQYFGPGTRLLVL.

The chain has TRBV19 and TRBJ1-2; D is perhaps TRBD1 (6 bases). CDR1 and CDR2 from the germline V gene are LNHDA and SQIVND (reference sequence). The V end lost 4 bases, the J end lost 0 bases, and 12 bases lay between the germline ends. This CDR3 has 15 residues. CDR3: CASSTGQKTNYGYTF. The CDR3 nucleotides are TGTGCCAGTAGTACCGGACAGAAAACTAACTATGGCTACACCTTC.

This clone was seen just once. The J gene is TRBJ1-1, the V gene TRBV19; 9 nucleotides match TRBD1. CDR1 and CDR2 (germline): LNHDA, SQIVND (reference sequence). This CDR3 comprises 15 residues. The ends lost 6 bases at V and 7 bases at J; junction bases unmatched: 12. CDR3 sequence: CASRNAGTGINEAFF. As DNA, the CDR3 is TGTGCCAGTAGGAATGCCGGGACAGGGATAAATGAAGCTTTCTTT.

Only one count was recorded for this clone. This chain uses TRBV6-5 with TRBJ2-7, with 8 bases aligning to TRBD1. The germline CDR1 and CDR2 sequences are MNHEY and SVGAGI. The CDR3 is 15 residues long. Trimming took 4 bases from V and 5 from J; bases not matched to a gene: 10. CDR3 nucleotide sequence: TGTGCCAGCAGTTCCCTCCCAGGGGGCAAGAACGAGCAGTACTTC. It encodes CASSSLPGGKNEQYF.

The rearrangement joins TRBV7-8 to TRBJ2-2, with TRBD2 identical over 12 bases. Germline V gene sequence: CDR1 SGHVS, CDR2 FQNEAQ. The CDR3 is 19 amino acids. The ends lost 5 bases at V and 2 bases at J; junction bases unmatched: 12. The chain's CDR3 is CASSPSLAGGILNTGELFF. The CDR3 region has the DNA TGTGCCAGCAGCCCCTCTCTAGCGGGAGGGATCTTAAACACCGGGGAGCTGTTTTTT.

The chain recombines TRBV6-5 with TRBJ1-2; 9 bases agree with TRBD1. After removal of 5 bases from V and 4 bases from J, the junction contained 5 bases not matched to a gene. The germline V gene encodes CDR1 MNHEY and CDR2 SVGAGI. The CDR3 has 14 residues. The CDR3 sequence: CASSTGTGIYGYTF. The CDR3 DNA is TGTGCCAGCAGTACGGGGACAGGGATCTATGGCTACACCTTC.

The chain has TRBV11-2 and TRBJ2-3, with 7 bases identical to TRBD2. Germline CDR1 reads SGHAT; CDR2 reads FQNNGV. The CDR3 totals 16 residues. Unmatched junction bases numbered 9, after V lost 4 bases and J lost 2 bases. CDR3 sequence reads: CASSSYPGTTTDTQYF. DNA of the CDR3: TGTGCCAGCAGCTCATACCCTGGGACTACCACAGATACGCAGTATTTT.

The chain combines TRBV5-1 with TRBJ2-5; possibly TRBD1 for D (6 bases). Germline V gene data show CDR1 as SGHRS and CDR2 as YFSETQ. The V end lost 4 bases, the J end lost 4 bases, and 14 bases lay between the germline ends. The CDR3 totals 14 residues. The DNA for the CDR3 is TGCGCCAGCAGCGCACCGGAACAGGGAGAGACCCAGTACTTC. Translation: CASSAPEQGETQYF.